Given below is one T cell receptor (beta chain) in context. Antigen unknown. The data were taken from a study of cytomegalovirus exposure and HLA in healthy donors. The PCR contained 60 Vbeta and 13 Jbeta primers. Profiling relied on immunoSEQ multiplex PCR, and the TCRdb table lists in-frame clones only, not all of them. Here the sample spans under 55,000 clones, over 60% being singletons. Germline V gives CDR1 LGHNA, CDR2 YNFKEQ. Trimming removed 0 bases at V and 6 bases at J, with 20 bases between. CDR3 length equals 17 residues. Study-wide results and caveats: The classifier reportedly diagnosed cytomegalovirus status with high sensitivity and specificity. Altogether, some 170 TCR beta chains were recorded as cytomegalovirus-associated.

This clonotype was sampled from a woman aged 25 to 39 in good health and CMV-seronegative. The rearrangement uses TRBV4-2 and TRBJ1-1, with a weak D call TRBD1 (5 bases). Sequencing was done on a sample of PBMCs. The CDR3 here is CASSQDGDSDLGAEAFF. The CDR3 nucleotides read TGTGCCAGCAGCCAAGATGGGGACTCGGACCTCGGCGCTGAAGCTTTCTTT.